This T cell receptor (beta chain) was identified during a study of blood T cell repertoires in COVID-19. Study background: COVID-19 samples from acute and convalescent phases originated in the United States, Italy and Spain. In each case, the material was cDNA or gDNA derived from T cells, B-cell-depleted T cells, or PBMCs.

This clone was seen a few times. The CDR3 covers 16 residues. Per germline, CDR1 SGHAT and CDR2 FQNNGV. Trimming removed 7 bases from V and 3 bases from J, with 20 bases in between. Per the authors' pipeline: From reference gene primer amplification, estimates of nucleated cell counts were derived. Libraries were prepared by immunoSEQ multiplex PCR; TCRdb keeps only in-frame clonotypes and omits some of them. From that table come the V and J calls and clone size; the DNA was used to work out D and trimming. The table has a few hundred thousand clones, around four fifths seen once; the top ten hold 4.1%.

Sequenced material: peripheral blood. The sequence derives from a woman in her forties or fifties with active or convalescent COVID-19. V and J are TRBV11-2 and TRBJ2-3; possibly TRBD2 for D (6 bases). The CDR3 DNA reads TGTGCCAGCAACTCTCGTGTGGGAGGCCAGACAGATACGCAGTATTTT. Protein product: CASNSRVGGQTDTQYF.